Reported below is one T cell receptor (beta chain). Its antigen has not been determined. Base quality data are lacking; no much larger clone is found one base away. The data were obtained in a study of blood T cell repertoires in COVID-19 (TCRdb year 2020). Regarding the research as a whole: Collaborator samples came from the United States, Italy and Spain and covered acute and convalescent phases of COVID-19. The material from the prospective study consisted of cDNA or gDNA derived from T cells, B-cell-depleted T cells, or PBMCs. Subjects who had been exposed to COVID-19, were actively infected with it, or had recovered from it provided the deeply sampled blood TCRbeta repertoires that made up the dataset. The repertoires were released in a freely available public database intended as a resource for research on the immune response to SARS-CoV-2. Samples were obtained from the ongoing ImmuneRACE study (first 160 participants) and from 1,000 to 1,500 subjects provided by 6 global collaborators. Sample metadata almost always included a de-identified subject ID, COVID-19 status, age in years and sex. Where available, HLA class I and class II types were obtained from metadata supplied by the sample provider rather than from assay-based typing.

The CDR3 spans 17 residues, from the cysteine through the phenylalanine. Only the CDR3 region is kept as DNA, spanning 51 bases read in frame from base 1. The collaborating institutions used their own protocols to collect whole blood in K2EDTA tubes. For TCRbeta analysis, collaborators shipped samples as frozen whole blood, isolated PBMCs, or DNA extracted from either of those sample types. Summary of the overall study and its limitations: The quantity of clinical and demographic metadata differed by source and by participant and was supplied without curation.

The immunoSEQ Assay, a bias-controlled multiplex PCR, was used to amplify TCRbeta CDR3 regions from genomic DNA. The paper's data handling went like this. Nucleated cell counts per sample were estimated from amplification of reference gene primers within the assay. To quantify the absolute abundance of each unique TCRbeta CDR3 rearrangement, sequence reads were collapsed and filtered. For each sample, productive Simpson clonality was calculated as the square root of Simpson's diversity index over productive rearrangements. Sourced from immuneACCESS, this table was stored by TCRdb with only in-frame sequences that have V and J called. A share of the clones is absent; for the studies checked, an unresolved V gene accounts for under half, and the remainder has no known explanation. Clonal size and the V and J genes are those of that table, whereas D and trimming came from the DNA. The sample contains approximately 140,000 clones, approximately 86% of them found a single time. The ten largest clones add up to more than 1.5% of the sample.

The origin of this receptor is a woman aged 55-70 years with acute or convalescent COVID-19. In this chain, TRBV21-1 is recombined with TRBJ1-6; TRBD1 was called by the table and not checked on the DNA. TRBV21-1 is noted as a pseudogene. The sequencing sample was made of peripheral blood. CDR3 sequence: CASSGPGQGSYNSPLHF. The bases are TGTGCCAGCAGCGGACCGGGACAGGGCTCCTATAATTCACCCCTCCACTTT.